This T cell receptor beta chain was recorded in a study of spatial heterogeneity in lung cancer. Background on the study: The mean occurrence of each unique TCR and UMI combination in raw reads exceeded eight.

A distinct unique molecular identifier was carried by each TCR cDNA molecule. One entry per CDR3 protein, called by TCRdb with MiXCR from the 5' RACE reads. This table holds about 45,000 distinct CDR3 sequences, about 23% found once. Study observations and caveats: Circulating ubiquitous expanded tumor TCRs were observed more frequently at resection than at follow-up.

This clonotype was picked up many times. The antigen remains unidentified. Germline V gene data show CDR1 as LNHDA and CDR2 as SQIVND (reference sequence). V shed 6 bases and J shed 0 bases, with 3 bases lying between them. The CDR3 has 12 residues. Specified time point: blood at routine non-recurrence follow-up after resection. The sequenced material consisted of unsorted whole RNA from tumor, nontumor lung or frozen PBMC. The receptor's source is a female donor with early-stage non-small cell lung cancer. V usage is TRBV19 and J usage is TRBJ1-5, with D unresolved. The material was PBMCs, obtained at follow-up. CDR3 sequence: CASRDSNQPQHF. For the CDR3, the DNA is TGTGCCAGTAGGGATAGCAATCAGCCCCAGCATTTT. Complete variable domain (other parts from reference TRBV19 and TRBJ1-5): DGGITQSPKYLFRKEGQNVTLSCEQNLNHDAMYWYRQDPGQGLRLIYYSQIVNDFQKGDIAEGYSVSREKKESFPLTVTSAQKNPTAFYLCASRDSNQPQHFGDGTRLSIL.